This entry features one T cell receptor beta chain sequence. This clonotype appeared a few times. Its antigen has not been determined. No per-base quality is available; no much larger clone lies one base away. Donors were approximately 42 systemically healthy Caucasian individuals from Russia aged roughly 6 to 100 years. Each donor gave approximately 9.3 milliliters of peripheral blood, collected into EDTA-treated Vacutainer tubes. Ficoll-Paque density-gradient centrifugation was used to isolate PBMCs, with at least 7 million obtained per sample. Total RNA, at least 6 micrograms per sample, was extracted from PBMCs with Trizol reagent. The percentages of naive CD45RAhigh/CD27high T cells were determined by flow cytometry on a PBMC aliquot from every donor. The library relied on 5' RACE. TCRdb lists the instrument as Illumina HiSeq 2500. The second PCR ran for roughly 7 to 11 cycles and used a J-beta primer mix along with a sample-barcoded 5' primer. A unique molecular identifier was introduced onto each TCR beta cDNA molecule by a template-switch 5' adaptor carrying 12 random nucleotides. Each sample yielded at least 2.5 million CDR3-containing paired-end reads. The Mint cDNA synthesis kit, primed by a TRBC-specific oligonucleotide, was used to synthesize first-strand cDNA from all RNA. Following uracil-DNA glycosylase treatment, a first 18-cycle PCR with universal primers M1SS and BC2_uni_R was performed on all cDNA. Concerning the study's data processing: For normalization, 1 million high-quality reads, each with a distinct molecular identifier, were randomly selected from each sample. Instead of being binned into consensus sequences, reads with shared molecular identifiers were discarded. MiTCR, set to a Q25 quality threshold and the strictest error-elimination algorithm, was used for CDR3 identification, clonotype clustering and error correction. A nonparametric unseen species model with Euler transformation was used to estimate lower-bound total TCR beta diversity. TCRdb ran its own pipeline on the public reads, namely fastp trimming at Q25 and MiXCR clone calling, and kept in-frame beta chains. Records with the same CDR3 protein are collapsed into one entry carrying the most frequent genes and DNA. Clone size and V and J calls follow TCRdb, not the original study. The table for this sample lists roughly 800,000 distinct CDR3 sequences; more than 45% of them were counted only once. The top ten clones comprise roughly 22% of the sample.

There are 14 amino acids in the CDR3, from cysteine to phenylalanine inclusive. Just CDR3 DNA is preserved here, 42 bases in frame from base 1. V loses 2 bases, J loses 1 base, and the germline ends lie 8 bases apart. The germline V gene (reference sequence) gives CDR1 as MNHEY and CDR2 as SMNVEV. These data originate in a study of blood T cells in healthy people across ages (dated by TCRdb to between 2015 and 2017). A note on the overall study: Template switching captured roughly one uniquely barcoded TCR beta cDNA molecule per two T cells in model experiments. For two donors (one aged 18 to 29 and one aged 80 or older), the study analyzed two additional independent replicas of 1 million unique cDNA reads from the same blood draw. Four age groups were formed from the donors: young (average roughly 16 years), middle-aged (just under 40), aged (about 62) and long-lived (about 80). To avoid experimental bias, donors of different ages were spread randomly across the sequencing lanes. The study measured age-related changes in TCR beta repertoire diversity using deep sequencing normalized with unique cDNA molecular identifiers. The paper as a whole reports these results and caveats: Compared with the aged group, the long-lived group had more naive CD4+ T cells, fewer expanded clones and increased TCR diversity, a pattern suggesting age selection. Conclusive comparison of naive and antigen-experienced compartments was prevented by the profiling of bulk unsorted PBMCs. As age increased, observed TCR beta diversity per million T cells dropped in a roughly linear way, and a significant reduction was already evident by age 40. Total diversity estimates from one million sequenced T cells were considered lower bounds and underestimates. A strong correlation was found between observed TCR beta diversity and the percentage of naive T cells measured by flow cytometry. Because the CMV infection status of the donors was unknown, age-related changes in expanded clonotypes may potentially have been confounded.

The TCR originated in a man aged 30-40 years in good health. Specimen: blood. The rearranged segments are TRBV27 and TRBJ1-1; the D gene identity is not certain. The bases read TGTGCCAGCAGTTTAATGTTCCAGAACACTGAAGCTTTCTTT. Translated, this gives CASSLMFQNTEAFF.